What follows are 23 T cell receptor beta chains derived from one specimen sequenced in a study of blood T cell repertoires in COVID-19. Generated by immunoSEQ multiplex PCR, the TCRdb table keeps only in-frame clones and is missing some. The sample has 180,000 or so clones; 80% to 90% are singletons. The material sequenced was peripheral blood. Source of these receptors: a man between 40 and 49 years old with active or convalescent COVID-19.

CDR3 protein: CAISAKSETQYF. The CDR3 bases are TGTGCCATCAGTGCTAAGTCAGAGACCCAGTACTTC. The chain employs TRBV10-3 and TRBJ2-5; no reliable D call. Looked up from germline, CDR1 is ENHRY and CDR2 is SYGVKD. V gave up 4 bases and J gave up 4 bases, with 7 bases separating them. The CDR3 covers 12 residues.

The V and J genes are TRBV27 and TRBJ1-5; TRBD1 aligns across 9 bases. This CDR3 has 16 amino acids. Germline V gives CDR1 MNHEY, CDR2 SMNVEV (reference sequence). Germline trimming cut 4 bases from V and 4 bases from J; bases unmatched to any gene: 8. The CDR3 spells CASSSKWTGDNQPQHF. CDR3 in DNA: TGTGCCAGCAGTTCCAAGTGGACAGGGGATAATCAGCCCCAGCATTTT.

The rearrangement joins TRBV6-5 to TRBJ2-1, with 12 nucleotides matching TRBD2. Germline lookup yields CDR1 MNHEY and CDR2 SVGAGI. CDR3 length: 14 amino acids. V dropped 7 bases and J dropped 12; count of bases not matched to a gene: 10. The CDR3 DNA reads as TGTGCCAGCACGAGACTAGCGGGGGCCGACGGGCAGTTCTTC. Translated, it gives CASTRLAGADGQFF.

The rearrangement uses TRBV5-4 and TRBJ2-3; 7 bases align to TRBD2. CDR1 is SGHNT and CDR2 is YYREEE in the germline V gene (reference sequence). CDR3 size: 16 residues. V lost 0 bases, J lost 2 bases, and 6 bases stayed unmatched. CDR3 in DNA: TGTGCCAGCAGCTTGGATTTGCGGGAGCCCACAGATACGCAGTATTTT. Translating it yields CASSLDLREPTDTQYF.

The chain has TRBV10-3 and TRBJ2-7; 10 positions match TRBD1. Germline values: CDR1 ENHRY, CDR2 SYGVKD. V gave up 8 bases and J gave up 2 bases; unmatched junction bases: 15. There are 17 residues in the CDR3. CDR3 sequence reads: CAIGGGVTGTGAYEQYF. DNA for the CDR3: TGTGCCATCGGGGGAGGGGTAACCGGGACAGGGGCCTACGAGCAGTACTTC.

This clone appeared once. The V gene is TRBV19, the J gene TRBJ1-1; 7 bases match TRBD1. Per germline, CDR1 LNHDA and CDR2 SQIVND (reference sequence). The CDR3 is 13 amino acids. Trimming took 6 bases from V and 9 from J; bases not matched to a gene: 10. CDR3 loop: CASSVTGTAKAFF. The CDR3 DNA sequence: TGTGCCAGTAGCGTCACCGGGACAGCCAAAGCTTTCTTT.

In its sample, this clone was seen once. The rearrangement joins TRBV13 to TRBJ1-1; 9 nucleotides align to TRBD1. CDR1 PRHDT and CDR2 FYEKMQ come from the germline V gene (reference sequence). The ends lost 5 bases at V and 5 bases at J; junction bases unmatched: 6. The CDR3 extends over 14 amino acids. The CDR3, as DNA: TGTGCCAGCAGCCACAGGACAGGGGAGACTGAAGCTTTCTTT. As protein: CASSHRTGETEAFF.

The chain uses TRBV30 and TRBJ1-6; 8 bases map to TRBD1. The CDR3 runs 14 residues. Trimming cost V 0 bases and J 10 bases; bases outside gene matches: 5. Germline loops: CDR1 GTSNPN, CDR2 SVGIG (reference sequence). The CDR3 sequence is CAWSVWTGNSPLHF. The CDR3 DNA reads as TGTGCCTGGAGTGTATGGACAGGGAACTCACCCCTCCACTTT.

The chain carries TRBV10-3 and TRBJ1-2; 9 positions match TRBD1. The trim removed 4 bases at V and 4 bases at J, leaving 7 bases unmatched. The CDR3 spans 15 residues. Germline-derived CDR1 and CDR2 are ENHRY and SYGVKD. For the CDR3, the DNA is TGTGCCATCAGTGGGGACAGGGCTACGGCCTATGGCTACACCTTC. Amino acid sequence: CAISGDRATAYGYTF.

This chain connects TRBV20-1 to TRBJ2-7; D remains ambiguous. The CDR3 extends over 13 amino acids. Germline V lookup: CDR1 DFQATT, CDR2 SNEGSKA (reference sequence). V gave up 3 bases and J gave up 4 bases, with 13 bases separating them. The CDR3 sequence is CSASRPEQYEQYF. CDR3 in DNA: TGCAGTGCTAGTAGGCCGGAGCAATACGAGCAGTACTTC.

The chain uses TRBV9 and TRBJ1-3, with TRBD1 as a possible D gene (6 bases). Trimming pared 4 bases from V and 4 bases from J, leaving 15 bases between. The germline gives CDR1 SGDLS, CDR2 YYNGEE. CDR3 size: 15 residues. The CDR3 spells CASSLTSGAGNTIYF. The CDR3 DNA follows: TGTGCCAGCAGCTTGACATCAGGGGCCGGAAACACCATATATTTT.

This chain links TRBV28 with TRBJ1-2; 9 positions agree with TRBD1. J gave up 2 bases and V 11 bases, and 6 bases lay outside the gene matches. The CDR3 spans 13 residues. The germline V gene has CDR1 MDHEN and CDR2 SYDVKM. DNA for the CDR3: TGTGCCGCGGGGACAGGGAAAAACTATGGCTACACCTTC. Translation gives CAAGTGKNYGYTF.

The table lists this clone with a count of one. V and J are TRBV28 and TRBJ1-2, with 8 bases fitting TRBD1. Germline V lookup: CDR1 MDHEN, CDR2 SYDVKM. V lost 3 bases and J lost 3; bases outside the gene matches: 9. The CDR3 is 16 residues long. The chain's CDR3 is CASSLANRGGYYGYTF. Here the CDR3 DNA reads TGTGCCAGCAGTTTGGCGAACAGGGGGGGGTACTATGGCTACACCTTC.

The genes are TRBV28 and TRBJ1-2, with unresolved D. The CDR3 is 18 residues long. Germline-derived CDR1 and CDR2 are MDHEN and SYDVKM. V was cut by 7 bases and J by 1 base, with 25 bases left in between. Here the CDR3 reads CASMYWGSIIEGNYGYTF. In DNA form, the CDR3 reads TGTGCCAGCATGTATTGGGGTTCTATAATAGAGGGTAACTATGGCTACACCTTC.

This clone was picked up a small number of times. The chain joins TRBV4-1 to TRBJ2-2, with TRBD1 as a possible D gene (5 bases). V lost 3 bases, J lost 5 bases, and 16 bases lay in between. Per germline, CDR1 MGHRA and CDR2 YSYEKL. The CDR3 runs 16 residues. The CDR3 protein is CASSHRGHSGTGELFF. The CDR3 DNA reads TGCGCCAGCAGCCACCGAGGACACTCTGGGACCGGGGAGCTGTTTTTT.

The chain recombines TRBV3-1 (or the pseudogene TRBV3-2) with TRBJ2-5; tentatively, D is TRBD1 (5 bases). The CDR3 loop spans 12 amino acids. The germline V gene encodes CDR1 LGHDT and CDR2 YNNKEL (reference sequence). The V and J ends lost 3 bases and 5 bases respectively, with 7 bases between them. In DNA, the CDR3 is TGTGCCAGCAGCCATAGGGGTGAGACCCAGTACTTC. It encodes CASSHRGETQYF.

V is TRBV30 and J is TRBJ1-1; D perhaps matches TRBD1 (6 bases). CDR1 is GTSNPN, CDR2 SVGIG, per germline (reference sequence). Trimming cost V 0 bases and J 0 bases, with 11 bases left between them. The CDR3 covers 15 residues. CDR3 bases: TGTGCCTGGAGTGTACCGGGACACTTGAACACTGAAGCTTTCTTT. Residues: CAWSVPGHLNTEAFF.

J is TRBJ1-5 and V is TRBV5-8; D perhaps matches TRBD1 (6 bases). The germline V gene encodes CDR1 SGHTS and CDR2 YDEGEE. The CDR3 spans 13 residues. V was pared by 0 bases and J by 6 bases, with 7 bases between. In DNA, the CDR3 is TGTGCCAGCAGCTTGGACAGGGTTCAGCCCCAGCATTTT. It codes for CASSLDRVQPQHF.

This clone was seen only a few times. The chain recombines TRBV27 with TRBJ1-3, with 10 bases lining up with TRBD1. Per germline, CDR1 MNHEY and CDR2 SMNVEV (reference sequence). The CDR3 has 18 residues. The V and J ends lost 5 bases and 0 bases, in that order; junction bases with no gene match: 10. CDR3 in amino acids: CASSPRGQGTPSGNTIYF. The CDR3 DNA sequence: TGTGCCAGCAGTCCCCGGGGACAGGGGACCCCCTCTGGAAACACCATATATTTT.

Comments on this clone: An end of the junction differs from the germline gene, which may be a read error. This CDR3 is also generated by other DNA sequences in the sample. The chain carries TRBV27 and TRBJ1-3, with 9 nucleotides matching TRBD1. This CDR3 is built from 14 residues. The germline V gene has CDR1 MNHEY and CDR2 SMNVEV (reference sequence). CDR3 sequence: CASGQGPRGNTIYF. CDR3 in DNA: TGTGCCAGCGGACAGGGGCCGCGTGGAAATACCATATATTTT.

The chain couples TRBV27 to TRBJ2-7; the D is unclear. The CDR3 has 15 residues. Trimming removed 1 base from V and 0 bases from J, with 10 bases in between. Germline lookup yields CDR1 MNHEY and CDR2 SMNVEV (reference sequence). The CDR3 spells CASSLYPGFSYEQYF. The CDR3 region has the DNA TGTGCCAGCAGTTTATACCCAGGTTTCTCCTACGAGCAGTACTTC.

This rearrangement joins TRBV7-8 to TRBJ1-5, with a tentative D call TRBD1 (5 bases). The CDR3 is made up of 15 amino acids. Germline V lookup: CDR1 SGHVS, CDR2 FQNEAQ. V lost 1 base and J lost 5, with 12 bases in between. The CDR3 here is CASSLVRGGDQPQHF. The CDR3 bases are TGTGCCAGCAGCTTAGTAAGGGGAGGGGATCAGCCCCAGCATTTT.

This chain connects TRBV29-1 to TRBJ1-1; D is ambiguous. The CDR3 totals 12 residues. Germline-derived CDR1 and CDR2 are SQVTM and ANQGSEA. The ends were cut back, 2 bases at V and 8 bases at J, with 12 bases in the middle. The CDR3 DNA is TGCAGCGTTGAAATCTTACCAGGCGAAGCTTTCTTT. This translates into CSVEILPGEAFF.